The 11 T cell receptor beta chains below were found in one sample sequenced in a study of blood T cells in healthy people across ages. It was with a sample-barcoded 5' primer and a J-beta primer mix that a second PCR of about 6 to 12 cycles was run. MiXCR was run by TCRdb on the 5' RACE reads, yielding one entry per CDR3 protein. The sample has some 640,000 distinct CDR3 sequences, roughly 30% seen once; the top ten hold 15% to 19%. The specimen was blood. The receptors were gathered from a woman older than 75 in good health.

In the case of this clonotype: A much larger clone lies one base from this, so it may be a read error. CDR3 nucleotide sequence: TGTGCCAGCAGTGAGGGGAGGTACACTGAAGTTTTCTTT. Its protein product is CASSEGRYTEVFF. The chain links TRBV2 to TRBJ1-1; no clear D. Germline V gene data show CDR1 as SNHLY and CDR2 as FYNNEI. The CDR3 is 13 amino acids. The full variable domain, completed using reference TRBV2 and TRBJ1-1, is EPEVTQTPSHQVTQMGQEVILRCVPISNHLYFYWYRQILGQKVEFLVSFYNNEISEKSEIFDDQFSVERPDGSNFTLKIRSTKLEDSAMYFCASSEGRYTEVFFGQGTRLTVV.

Remarks on this clonotype: A much larger clone is a single base away; this may be a read error. The chain combines TRBV10-3 with TRBJ1-5; 8 bases match TRBD1. Losses at the gene ends were 6 bases for V and 3 bases for J; bases not matched to a gene: 7. This CDR3 has 15 residues. Germline V gene data show CDR1 as ENHRY and CDR2 as SYGVKD. The CDR3 sequence is CAISRGQDNNQPQHF. The CDR3 nucleotides are TGTGCCATCAGCAGGGGACAGGACAACAATCAGCCCCAGCATTTT.

This chain connects TRBV15 to TRBJ2-6; no clear D. Trimming pared 1 base from V and 0 bases from J, leaving 4 bases between. Per the germline V gene, CDR1 is LNHNV and CDR2 is YYDKDF (reference sequence). CDR3 size: 15 residues. For the CDR3, the DNA is TGTGCCACCAGCAGAGGCGGCTCTGGGGCCAACGTCCTGACTTTC. This gives the protein CATSRGGSGANVLTF.

The CDR3 here is CAWSKNRQGGNIQYF. For the CDR3, the DNA is TGTGCCTGGAGTAAAAATCGACAGGGTGGAAACATTCAGTACTTC. The V call is TRBV30, the J call TRBJ2-4, with 7 bases aligning to TRBD1. CDR1 and CDR2 from the germline V gene are GTSNPN and SVGIG (reference sequence). This CDR3 spans 15 amino acids. The trim removed 2 bases at V and 6 bases at J, leaving 10 bases unmatched.

CDR3 region: CASMAGSYNEQFF. In DNA form, the CDR3 reads TGTGCCAGCATGGCGGGCTCTTACAATGAGCAGTTCTTC. The chain recombines TRBV2 with TRBJ2-1, with D tentatively TRBD2 (5 bases). Trimming removed 7 bases from V and 4 bases from J, with 11 bases in between. Germline values: CDR1 SNHLY, CDR2 FYNNEI. The CDR3 loop spans 13 amino acids.

This clonotype was seen repeatedly, ten times or more. The V call is TRBV2, the J call TRBJ2-5; the D is unclear. The germline V gene encodes CDR1 SNHLY and CDR2 FYNNEI. Trimming shortened V by 4 bases and J by 5 bases, and 11 bases separated the two germline ends. The CDR3 contains 13 residues. CDR3 nucleotides: TGTGCCAGCAGTGTAGAGGTTACGGAGACCCAGTACTTC. Translation: CASSVEVTETQYF.

This clonotype was detected a few times. V gene TRBV6-1 combines with J gene TRBJ2-7; D gene uncertain. CDR3 size: 13 residues. V dropped 1 base and J dropped 0 bases, with 4 bases sitting between them. Germline CDR1 is MNHNS and CDR2 is SASEGT. The CDR3 nucleotides are TGTGCCAGCAGTGAAGAGGGCTCCTACGAGCAGTACTTC. This gives the protein CASSEEGSYEQYF.

Note on this clonotype: With a much larger clone just one base away, this may be a read error. The chain carries TRBV6-1 and TRBJ2-4; D is unresolved. The J call may be incorrect, as the DNA end agrees better with TRBJ2-7. Germline loops: CDR1 MNHNS, CDR2 SASEGT. This CDR3 is 13 amino acids long. In nucleotides, the CDR3 is TGTGCCAGCAGTGTAGGGAACGGCTGCGAGCAGTACTTC. It is translated as CASSVGNGCEQYF.

There are many counts of this clonotype. The V gene is TRBV9, the J gene TRBJ2-7; TRBD1 agrees at 9 bases. Unmatched junction bases numbered 8, after V lost 5 bases and J lost 5 bases. The CDR3 consists of 14 residues. In germline, CDR1 is SGDLS, CDR2 YYNGEE. The CDR3 sequence is CASSPGTGWDEQYF. The CDR3 DNA is TGTGCCAGCAGTCCCGGGACAGGGTGGGACGAGCAGTACTTC.

This clonotype was seen at least ten times. The chain combines TRBV29-1 with TRBJ2-3; 9 bases line up with TRBD2. The junction had 7 bases not matched to a gene; V was cut back by 3 bases and J by 6 bases. The CDR3 length is 14 residues. Germline CDR1 SQVTM, CDR2 ANQGSEA. CDR3 sequence reads: CSVEGRGGRDTQYF. The DNA for the CDR3 is TGCAGCGTTGAGGGGCGGGGGGGCCGCGATACGCAGTATTTT.

The gene calls are TRBV6-6 and TRBJ1-2, with 8 bases that match TRBD1. The CDR3 consists of 14 residues. Looked up from germline, CDR1 is MNHNY and CDR2 is SVGAGI (reference sequence). Trimming at V came to 6 bases and at J to 4 bases, leaving 7 bases not matched to a gene. CDR3 sequence reads: CASSPRTGSYGYTF. DNA for the CDR3: TGTGCCAGCAGCCCTAGGACAGGGAGCTATGGCTACACCTTC.